This is a list of T cell receptor beta chains from one sample in a study of OX40 agonist ivuxolimab in advanced cancers. The table came from immunoSEQ multiplex PCR; TCRdb's copy has only in-frame clones and leaves some out. The sample consists of roughly 45,000 clones, 80% to 90% of them appearing once. Sample: CD4+ or CD8+ T cells sorted from blood, taken in a trial of the OX40 agonist ivuxolimab. The origin of the receptors is an adult with an advanced solid tumor such as melanoma, head and neck, liver or kidney cancer. CDR3s include the opening cysteine and the closing phenylalanine or tryptophan. A D gene is named only where the DNA matches it firmly. Expanded clones are given a class, and other clones once, few, many or no size at all.

clone_size | j_call | d_call | v_call | cdr3_aa | cdr3_nt
NA | TRBJ2-1 | NA | TRBV5-1 | CASRHFVESNEQFF | TGCGCCAGCAGACACTTCGTGGAATCCAATGAGCAGTTCTTC
NA | TRBJ1-3 | NA | TRBV7-9 | CASSLGHSGNTIYF | TGTGCCAGCAGCTTAGGACACTCTGGAAACACCATATATTTT
once | TRBJ2-3 | NA | TRBV11-3 | CASSLEGLVTDTQYF | TGTGCCAGCAGCTTAGAGGGGCTGGTTACAGATACGCAGTATTTT
NA | TRBJ2-5 | NA | TRBV5-6 | CASSPGGRTGPYQETQYF | TGTGCCAGCAGCCCGGGGGGACGGACAGGCCCGTACCAAGAGACCCAGTACTTC
NA | TRBJ2-3 | NA | TRBV27 | CASSVPLGPQYF | TGTGCCAGCAGTGTCCCTCTGGGTCCGCAGTATTTT
NA | TRBJ2-7 | TRBD1 | TRBV5-4 | CASSFGGRGSAYEQYF | TGTGCCAGCAGCTTTGGGGGCAGGGGGTCCGCCTACGAGCAGTACTTC
NA | TRBJ2-2 | NA | TRBV13 | CASSLISRLLNTGELFF | TGTGCCAGCAGCTTAATCTCCCGACTGCTCAACACCGGGGAGCTGTTTTTT
NA | TRBJ2-3 | NA | TRBV5-1 | CASSPLGDTDTQYF | TGCGCCAGCAGCCCGTTGGGGGACACAGATACGCAGTATTTT
NA | TRBJ2-7 | NA | TRBV28 | CASTQNVYEQYF | TGTGCCAGCACCCAAAACGTCTACGAGCAGTACTTC
NA | TRBJ2-3 | TRBD2 | TRBV19 | CASSLSGATTDTQYF | TGTGCCAGTAGTCTAAGCGGGGCTACCACAGATACGCAGTATTTT
NA | TRBJ2-3 | NA | TRBV10-1 | CASSVGHRERTDTQYF | TGCGCCAGCAGCGTGGGACATCGTGAGCGGACAGATACGCAGTATTTT
once | TRBJ2-5 | TRBD2 | TRBV19 | CASSERGLQETQYF | TGTGCCAGTAGTGAGCGGGGGTTACAAGAGACCCAGTACTTC
NA | TRBJ1-1 | NA | TRBV29-1 | CSVDAGVRTFF | TGCAGCGTTGACGCAGGGGTTAGAACTTTCTTT
NA | TRBJ1-1 | NA | TRBV28 | CASSGHGGREAFF | TGTGCCAGCAGTGGGCACGGGGGCAGGGAAGCTTTCTTT
NA | TRBJ2-5 | NA | TRBV4-2 | CASSQDRAGREQYF | TGTGCCAGCAGCCAAGATCGAGCAGGGAGAGAGCAGTACTTC
NA | TRBJ1-2 | NA | TRBV28 | CASSFGGYYGYTF | TGTGCCAGCAGTTTTGGGGGTTACTATGGCTACACCTTC
NA | TRBJ1-1 | NA | TRBV5-6 | CASSLALGLGDTEAFF | TGTGCCAGCAGCTTGGCCCTTGGCCTAGGGGACACTGAAGCTTTCTTT
NA | TRBJ2-3 | NA | TRBV2 | CASKGGVLTDTQYF | TGTGCCAGCAAGGGGGGGGTACTCACAGATACGCAGTATTTT
NA | TRBJ2-5 | NA | TRBV28 | CASSYTGRGIETQYF | TGTGCCAGCAGTTATACGGGTAGAGGGATTGAGACCCAGTACTTC
once | TRBJ1-5 | NA | TRBV6-1 | CASSEMGMGTQPQHF | TGTGCCAGCAGTGAAATGGGCATGGGAACTCAGCCCCAGCATTTT
once | TRBJ2-1 | TRBD2 | TRBV28 | CASSPSGSYNEQFF | TGTGCCAGCAGTCCTAGCGGCTCCTACAATGAGCAGTTCTTC
few | TRBJ1-5 | NA | TRBV10-2 | CASSASDSNQPQHF | TGCGCCAGCTCGGCCAGCGATAGCAATCAGCCCCAGCATTTT
NA | TRBJ2-1 | NA | TRBV5-1 | CASSLGENYYNEQFF | TGCGCCAGCAGCTTAGGAGAGAACTACTACAATGAGCAGTTCTTC
NA | TRBJ1-2 | NA | TRBV4-3 | CASTTYWTDGDAGGYTF | TGCGCCAGCACGACCTACTGGACAGACGGGGACGCCGGAGGCTACACCTTC
NA | TRBJ2-2 | NA | TRBV7-2 | CASSQYRGGTGELFF | TGTGCCAGCAGCCAGTACAGGGGGGGAACCGGGGAGCTGTTTTTT
NA | TRBJ1-6 | NA | TRBV28 | CAGQPGVDSPLHF | TGTGCCGGACAGCCGGGCGTCGATTCACCCCTCCACTTT
NA | TRBJ1-1 | TRBD1 | TRBV6-4 | CASSYADRGNTEAFF | TGTGCCAGCAGTTACGCGGACAGGGGTAACACTGAAGCTTTCTTT
NA | TRBJ2-4 | NA | TRBV4-1 | CASSQEEDRRNIQYF | TGCGCCAGCAGCCAAGAGGAGGACAGACGGAACATTCAGTACTTC
NA | TRBJ2-5 | TRBD1 | TRBV15 | CATSRGGQGQETQYF | TGTGCCACCAGCAGGGGGGGACAGGGACAAGAGACCCAGTACTTC
NA | TRBJ2-3 | NA | TRBV19 | CASSGLGGVTDTQYF | TGTGCCAGTAGTGGCCTTGGCGGGGTCACAGATACGCAGTATTTT
NA | TRBJ2-1 | NA | TRBV5-6 | CASSFGSPAYNEQFF | TGTGCCAGCAGCTTCGGTTCCCCCGCCTACAATGAGCAGTTCTTC
NA | TRBJ2-3 | TRBD2 | TRBV27 | CASSRIAGVKTDTQYF | TGTGCCAGCAGTAGAATAGCGGGAGTTAAGACAGATACGCAGTATTTT
NA | TRBJ1-3 | NA | TRBV28 | CASSPLDSGNTIYF | TGTGCCAGCAGTCCGCTTGACTCTGGAAACACCATATATTTT
NA | TRBJ2-5 | NA | TRBV28 | CASSLRGGTQYF | TGTGCCAGCAGTTTGCGTGGGGGGACCCAGTACTTC
NA | TRBJ2-2 | NA | TRBV11-2 | CASSLESRTGELFF | TGTGCCAGCAGCTTAGAGAGTCGAACCGGGGAGCTGTTTTTT
NA | TRBJ1-5 | TRBD1 | TRBV6-6 | CASRETGGQPQHF | TGTGCCAGCAGGGAGACAGGGGGTCAGCCCCAGCATTTT
NA | TRBJ1-6 | NA | TRBV6-5 | CASSWTGGSPLHF | TGTGCCAGCAGTTGGACCGGCGGGTCACCCCTCCACTTT
few | TRBJ2-7 | NA | TRBV27 | CASSLTGTTYEQYF | TGTGCCAGCAGTTTAACGGGAACTACCTACGAGCAGTACTTC
NA | TRBJ1-1 | TRBD1 | TRBV27 | CASNSMTGTNTEAFF | TGTGCCAGCAACTCTATGACAGGGACGAACACTGAAGCTTTCTTT
once | TRBJ1-1 | NA | TRBV2 | CAIFQKNTEAFF | TGTGCCATCTTCCAGAAGAACACTGAAGCTTTCTTT
NA | TRBJ2-3 | NA | TRBV10-1 | CASSELQGSNTDTQYF | TGCGCCAGCAGTGAGCTGCAAGGGAGTAACACAGATACGCAGTATTTT